A single sample gave rise to the 8 T cell receptor beta chains below, sequenced in a study of cytomegalovirus exposure and HLA in healthy donors. The PCR employed 60 Vbeta primers together with 13 Jbeta primers. The method was immunoSEQ multiplex PCR; TCRdb's version includes in-frame clones alone and lacks a portion of them. This sample's table has approximately 79,000 clones. The sequenced sample consisted of PBMCs. The source is a man in his forties in good health and CMV-seronegative.

CDR3 DNA sequence: TGTGCCACGACTCGACAGAGAAACATTCAGTACTTC. Translated: CATTRQRNIQYF. The genes are TRBV2 and TRBJ2-4; D is possibly TRBD1 (5 bases). Germline CDR1 SNHLY, CDR2 FYNNEI. This CDR3 has 12 amino acids. Trimming removed 10 bases from V and 6 bases from J, with 13 bases in between.

This chain joins TRBV7-2 and TRBJ1-2, with D perhaps TRBD1 (5 bases). Germline V gene data show CDR1 as SGHTA and CDR2 as FQGNSA. Trimming took 5 bases from V and 2 from J, leaving 15 bases between them. CDR3 length equals 15 residues. The CDR3 protein is CASSPYSGGNYGYTF. As DNA, the CDR3 is TGTGCCAGCAGCCCATACAGCGGGGGAAACTATGGCTACACCTTC.

This chain joins TRBV11-2 and TRBJ2-5, with 7 bases that match TRBD2. The J call may be mistaken, given a closer DNA end match to TRBJ2-7. Germline CDR1 SGHAT, CDR2 FQNNGV. The CDR3 has 16 amino acids. The CDR3 nucleotides are TGTGCCAGCAGCTACGTCTCGGGACTACCGAACTACGAGCAGTACTTC. This gives the protein CASSYVSGLPNYEQYF.

With respect to this clone: The sample contains more than one DNA sequence encoding this CDR3. The chain employs TRBV5-1 and TRBJ2-7; no clear D. V was cut by 6 bases and J by 6 bases, with 19 bases left in between. The germline CDR1 and CDR2 sequences are SGHRS and YFSETQ. This CDR3 region has 14 residues. As DNA, the CDR3 is TGCGCCAGCAAACCTGCGGCTCGCGGCTCCGAGCAGTACTTC. This sequence encodes CASKPAARGSEQYF.

The chain has TRBV28 and TRBJ2-7; TRBD2 matches at 8 bases. Trimming cost V 5 bases and J 5 bases; bases outside gene matches: 8. From germline, CDR1 is MDHEN and CDR2 SYDVKM. The CDR3 sequence is 14 residues long. The CDR3 DNA reads as TGTGCCAGCAGTCCCGGGACTAGTCTCAACGAGCAGTACTTC. Encoded protein: CASSPGTSLNEQYF. The full variable domain, completed using reference TRBV28 and TRBJ2-7, is DVKVTQSSRYLVKRTGEKVFLECVQDMDHENMFWYRQDPGLGLRLIYFSYDVKMKEKGDIPEGYSVSREKKERFSLILESASTNQTSMYLCASSPGTSLNEQYFGPGTRLTVT.

The gene calls are TRBV5-1 and TRBJ1-1, with TRBD1 matching over 7 bases. After removal of 3 bases from V and 4 bases from J, the junction contained 6 bases not matched to a gene. The CDR3 extends over 14 amino acids. Germline CDR1 reads SGHRS; CDR2 reads YFSETQ. CDR3 sequence reads: CASSSGTVFTEAFF. The CDR3 DNA sequence: TGCGCCAGCAGCTCTGGGACAGTCTTCACTGAAGCTTTCTTT.

J is TRBJ2-1 and V is TRBV30, with D possibly matching TRBD2 (5 bases). This CDR3 region has 13 residues. Germline V gene data show CDR1 as GTSNPN and CDR2 as SVGIG (reference sequence). Trimming shortened V by 5 bases and J by 5 bases, and 13 bases separated the two germline ends. The CDR3 bases are TGTGCCTGGTCCTCCGGGAAAAACAATGAGCAGTTCTTC. As protein: CAWSSGKNNEQFF.

As DNA, the CDR3 is TGTGCCAGCAGCTTAGCGACAGGAGGTGCCTACGAGCAGTACTTC. Amino acids: CASSLATGGAYEQYF. The chain links TRBV7-2 to TRBJ2-7; maybe TRBD1 (6 bases). Germline CDR1 SGHTA, CDR2 FQGNSA. The CDR3 loop spans 15 amino acids. V lost 0 bases and J 2 bases, leaving 11 bases between the germline ends.